A single T cell receptor (beta chain) is shown here with its context. The data were taken from a study of blood T cell repertoires in COVID-19. Study background: Acute-phase and convalescent COVID-19 samples originated in the United States, Italy and Spain. The cDNA or gDNA used as material had been derived from T cells, B-cell-depleted T cells, or PBMCs.

Trimming took 5 bases from V and 1 from J; bases not matched to a gene: 11. The V gene's germline CDR1 is MNHEY and CDR2 SMNVEV (reference sequence). The length of the CDR3 is 16 residues. In the original workflow: Amplification from reference gene primers served as the basis for estimated nucleated cell counts. Using immunoSEQ multiplex PCR, the repertoire was profiled, and TCRdb retains in-frame clones only, with some absent. V and J calls plus clone size are reproduced from that table; the DNA served to infer D and trimming. Of more than 100,000 clones listed, roughly 88% are singletons. The chain uses TRBV27 and TRBJ2-7, with TRBD1 identical over 7 bases. Specimen: peripheral blood. This clonotype was sampled from a human donor in a cohort sampled during active COVID-19. The CDR3 DNA reads TGTGCCAGCAGTCCACAGAGTAGGGACAGTTCCTACGAGCAGTACTTC. Encoded protein: CASSPQSRDSSYEQYF.